This entry lists 28 T cell receptor beta chains sequenced from one sample in a study of CD8+ T cells in alopecia areata. Sequencing used cDNA as its template, made by extracting RNA and reverse transcribing it. Assay: immunoSEQ multiplex PCR; the TCRdb copy retains only in-frame clones and omits some. The table lists 100,000 to 150,000 clones, roughly 58% of them singletons, with 3.5% to 5% in the top ten. Sequenced here: CD4+ T cells sorted from blood, sampled at week 0. Receptor source: a human donor with alopecia areata.

The J gene is TRBJ1-5, the V gene TRBV6-6, with a tentative D call TRBD1 (5 bases). Per the germline V gene, CDR1 is MNHNY and CDR2 is SVGAGI (reference sequence). The CDR3 runs to 13 residues. V was pared by 2 bases and J by 7 bases, with 9 bases between. The CDR3 loop reads CASSYRGEQPQHF. The DNA of the CDR3 is TGTGCCAGCAGTTACCGAGGGGAACAGCCCCAGCATTTT.

The table lists this clone with a count of one. The genes are TRBV4-1 and TRBJ1-5, with 7 bases fitting TRBD1. CDR1 and CDR2 from the germline V gene are MGHRA and YSYEKL. The CDR3 contains 16 residues. Germline trimming cut 1 base from V and 3 bases from J; bases unmatched to any gene: 6. The DNA for the CDR3 is TGCGCCAGCAGCCAAGGCTACGGGACAGTCAATCAGCCCCAGCATTTT. Translation gives CASSQGYGTVNQPQHF.

The rearrangement joins TRBV6-6 to TRBJ2-7, with a weak D call TRBD2 (5 bases). Germline loops: CDR1 MNHNY, CDR2 SVGAGI (reference sequence). The CDR3 runs to 13 residues. Trimming pared 5 bases from V and 1 base from J, leaving 9 bases between. The CDR3 loop reads CASSRSGSYEQYF. The DNA of the CDR3 is TGTGCCAGCAGTCGAAGCGGATCCTACGAGCAGTACTTC.

The V gene is TRBV7-2, the J gene TRBJ2-3; weak D call: TRBD2 (6 bases). From germline, CDR1 is SGHTA and CDR2 FQGNSA. This CDR3 contains 15 residues. V was pared by 6 bases and J by 2 bases, with 15 bases between. DNA of the CDR3: TGTGCCAGCAGGGGGACTCCTTACACCACAGATACGCAGTATTTT. Its translation is CASRGTPYTTDTQYF.

This clone was counted a few times. This rearrangement joins TRBV19 to TRBJ1-5; TRBD1 aligns across 7 bases. The CDR3 is 17 amino acids. In germline, CDR1 is LNHDA, CDR2 SQIVND (reference sequence). V shed 6 bases, J shed 4 bases, and the junction held 15 bases outside the gene matches. The CDR3 DNA reads TGTGCCAGTAGCAATTTAACTGGGGGGACAGTGAATCAGCCCCAGCATTTT. It encodes CASSNLTGGTVNQPQHF.

This clone was counted between two and nine times. The chain joins TRBV5-5 to TRBJ1-2; TRBD1 matches 8 bases. Germline CDR1 SGHKS, CDR2 YYEKEE (reference sequence). The CDR3 is made up of 16 amino acids. V lost 0 bases to trimming and J lost 3 bases; unmatched junction nucleotides: 7. CDR3 sequence reads: CASSLGDRGRDYGYTF. The CDR3 DNA sequence: TGTGCCAGCAGCTTGGGCGACAGGGGACGAGACTATGGCTACACCTTC. Variable domain in full (rest from reference TRBV5-5 and TRBJ1-2): DAGVTQSPTHLIKTRGQQVTLRCSPISGHKSVSWYQQVLGQGPQFIFQYYEKEERGRGNFPDRFSARQFPNYSSELNVNALLLGDSALYLCASSLGDRGRDYGYTFGSGTRLTVV.

This clone came up a few times. This chain links TRBV6-4 with TRBJ2-3, with D perhaps TRBD1 or TRBD2 (5 bases each). V lost 3 bases and J lost 10, with 26 bases in between. CDR1 is MRHNA, CDR2 SNTAGT, per germline. The CDR3 has 17 residues. In DNA, the CDR3 is TGTGCCAGCAGTGAAAGGTCGGGGCTGCCCGAGTCGTCGTCGCAGTATTTT. It is translated as CASSERSGLPESSSQYF.

This clone occurred a few times. The CDR3 here is CASSFTDQETQYF. Here the CDR3 DNA reads TGTGCCAGCAGTTTCACAGATCAAGAGACCCAGTACTTC. V usage is TRBV2 and J usage is TRBJ2-5; D uncertain. The CDR3 runs 13 residues. The V and J ends lost 5 bases and 2 bases respectively, with 9 bases between them. The V gene's germline CDR1 is SNHLY and CDR2 FYNNEI.

V is TRBV7-9 and J is TRBJ2-1; no clear D. Germline lookup yields CDR1 SEHNR and CDR2 FQNEAQ (reference sequence). The CDR3 covers 16 residues. The V and J ends lost 7 bases and 3 bases respectively, with 19 bases between them. This CDR3 reads CASTPGRVNIYNEQFF. The CDR3 DNA reads as TGTGCCAGCACTCCCGGACGGGTCAACATCTACAATGAGCAGTTCTTC.

This clone was observed a handful of times. This chain joins TRBV19 and TRBJ1-3; perhaps TRBD1 as D (6 bases). CDR1 and CDR2 from the germline V gene are LNHDA and SQIVND (reference sequence). V shed 8 bases and J shed 2 bases, with 7 bases lying between them. This CDR3 has 12 amino acids. CDR3 region: CASGTPGNTIYF. As DNA, the CDR3 is TGTGCCAGTGGGACACCTGGAAACACCATATATTTT.

The J gene is TRBJ2-2, the V gene TRBV9; D call uncertain. Germline V gene sequence: CDR1 SGDLS, CDR2 YYNGEE. This CDR3 contains 14 residues. The V end lost 5 bases, the J end lost 2 bases, and 10 bases lay between the germline ends. CDR3 in DNA: TGTGCCAGCAGGCACAGCCATAACACCGGGGAGCTGTTTTTT. This translates into CASRHSHNTGELFF.

The V gene is TRBV7-2, the J gene TRBJ2-7; no reliable D call. Trimming took 0 bases from V and 2 from J, leaving 8 bases between them. The CDR3 extends over 14 amino acids. The germline gives CDR1 SGHTA, CDR2 FQGNSA. This CDR3 reads CASSLAVQPYEQYF. The CDR3 DNA follows: TGTGCCAGCAGCTTAGCAGTCCAACCCTACGAGCAGTACTTC.

This chain joins TRBV6-5 and TRBJ2-1; unclear D gene. This CDR3 has 16 amino acids. Per the germline V gene, CDR1 is MNHEY and CDR2 is SVGAGI. Trimming took 0 bases from V and 0 from J, leaving 9 bases between them. This CDR3 reads CASSYSRRSSYNEQFF. The CDR3 nucleotides are TGTGCCAGCAGTTACTCGAGAAGGAGCTCCTACAATGAGCAGTTCTTC.

This clone was seen a few times. This rearrangement joins TRBV10-3 to TRBJ2-1, with 10 bases identical to TRBD1. Germline lookup yields CDR1 ENHRY and CDR2 SYGVKD. There are 16 residues in the CDR3. J was trimmed by 3 bases and V by 0 bases; bases with no gene match: 2. DNA of the CDR3: TGTGCCATCAGTGAGTCGACAGGGGGCATCTACAATGAGCAGTTCTTC. Residues: CAISESTGGIYNEQFF.

V gene TRBV10-3 combines with J gene TRBJ2-5; 11 bases are a match to TRBD2. There are 16 residues in the CDR3. V trimming: 3 bases; J trimming: 2 bases; junction bases outside the gene matches: 5. The germline V gene has CDR1 ENHRY and CDR2 SYGVKD. The CDR3 bases are TGTGCCATCAGTGAATATGGGACTAGCGGTCAAGAGACCCAGTACTTC. Amino acids: CAISEYGTSGQETQYF.

V and J are TRBV30 and TRBJ2-7; 11 bases agree with TRBD1. CDR3 length: 14 amino acids. V gave up 0 bases and J gave up 3 bases; unmatched junction bases: 1. CDR1 GTSNPN and CDR2 SVGIG come from the germline V gene (reference sequence). The CDR3 nucleotides read TGTGCCTGGAGTGTCGGGACAGGGGGCTACGAGCAGTACTTC. Protein sequence: CAWSVGTGGYEQYF.

The chain uses TRBV7-2 and TRBJ2-3, with TRBD2 matching over 7 bases. The CDR3 loop spans 17 amino acids. CDR1 and CDR2 (germline): SGHTA, FQGNSA. V was clipped by 2 bases and J by 4 bases; unmatched bases: 12. CDR3 region: CASSLKRLAATADTQYF. CDR3 sequence (DNA): TGTGCCAGCAGCTTAAAACGGCTAGCGGCGACGGCAGATACGCAGTATTTT. Supplemented by reference TRBV7-2 and TRBJ2-3, the full variable domain reads GAGVSQSPSNKVTEKGKDVELRCDPISGHTALYWYRQSLGQGLEFLIYFQGNSAPDKSGLPSDRFSAERTGGSVSTLTIQRTQQEDSAVYLCASSLKRLAATADTQYFGPGTRLTVL.

The gene calls are TRBV19 and TRBJ1-5, with 7 bases lining up with TRBD1. The CDR3 is made up of 17 amino acids. The V segment lost 4 bases and the J segment 0 bases; nucleotides outside the gene matches: 9. Germline loops: CDR1 LNHDA, CDR2 SQIVND (reference sequence). The CDR3 here is CASSTGQGDYSNQPQHF. In DNA, the CDR3 is TGTGCCAGTAGTACCGGTCAGGGGGATTATAGCAATCAGCCCCAGCATTTT.

CDR3 sequence reads: CASSLGLTDYEQYF. The CDR3 DNA reads as TGTGCCAGCAGCTTGGGTCTGACAGACTACGAGCAGTACTTC. The chain joins TRBV5-6 to TRBJ2-7; D may be TRBD1 (5 bases). V lost 0 bases and J lost 3, with 10 bases in between. Per the germline V gene, CDR1 is SGHDT and CDR2 is YYEEEE. CDR3 length: 14 amino acids.

The chain employs TRBV27 and TRBJ2-5, with 10 bases aligning to TRBD2. CDR1 and CDR2 from the germline V gene are MNHEY and SMNVEV (reference sequence). Trimming removed 7 bases from V and 0 bases from J; junction bases left unmatched: 2. CDR3 size: 14 residues. The CDR3 sequence is CASNSGRNQETQYF. Here the CDR3 DNA reads TGTGCCAGCAATAGCGGGAGGAACCAAGAGACCCAGTACTTC.

V gene TRBV6-5 combines with J gene TRBJ2-7, with D tentatively TRBD1 (5 bases). The CDR3 has 12 amino acids. Germline-derived CDR1 and CDR2 are MNHEY and SVGAGI. Trimming left V 6 bases short and J 4 bases short, with 10 bases between. CDR3 DNA: TGTGCCAGCAGGGCGACAGTGTACGAGCAGTACTTC. Translated: CASRATVYEQYF.

The chain uses TRBV5-4 and TRBJ2-5; possible D gene TRBD1, 6 bases. The CDR3 is 13 amino acids. Trimming stripped 9 bases from V and 4 bases from J, with 16 bases between. Germline CDR1 and CDR2: SGHNT and YYREEE (reference sequence). CDR3 in DNA: TGTGCCATTCTCCGCAGGGGCGCAGAGACCCAGTACTTC. Amino acids: CAILRRGAETQYF.

The chain employs TRBV23-1 and TRBJ1-6; D may be TRBD1 (6 bases). TRBV23-1 is reported as an ORF; its role is uncertain. V lost 1 base and J lost 8, with 9 bases in between. The CDR3 extends over 14 amino acids. The CDR3 coding sequence is TGCGCCAGCAGTCAATACAGGACAGATTCACCCCTCCACTTT. Encoded protein: CASSQYRTDSPLHF.

The CDR3 region is CASSLRGKETQYF. The DNA of the CDR3 is TGTGCCAGCAGCTTAAGGGGCAAAGAGACCCAGTACTTC. V and J are TRBV7-9 and TRBJ2-5; D might be TRBD1 (5 bases). The ends were cut back, 2 bases at V and 3 bases at J, with 7 bases in the middle. The CDR3 is made up of 13 amino acids. The germline gives CDR1 SEHNR, CDR2 FQNEAQ (reference sequence).

This chain connects TRBV4-3 to TRBJ2-1; possible D gene TRBD2, 5 bases. The CDR3 is made up of 15 amino acids. Trimming took 1 base from V and 4 from J, leaving 11 bases between them. The germline V gene has CDR1 LGHNA and CDR2 YSLEER. CDR3 sequence (DNA): TGCGCCAGCAGCCAAGGTTTCCCGGGGTACAATGAGCAGTTCTTC. It encodes CASSQGFPGYNEQFF.

J is TRBJ2-3 and V is TRBV18, with a weak D call TRBD2 (5 bases). CDR3 length equals 15 residues. The germline V and J ends were trimmed by 3 bases and 0 bases, with 10 bases remaining between them. Germline V gene lookup returns CDR1 KGHSH and CDR2 LQKENI. The CDR3 loop reads CASSPDYQSTDTQYF. CDR3 DNA sequence: TGTGCCAGCTCACCTGACTACCAAAGCACAGATACGCAGTATTTT.

This clone was picked up a small number of times. This rearrangement joins TRBV7-2 to TRBJ2-5; 7 bases line up with TRBD2. The length of the CDR3 is 15 residues. Germline CDR1 reads SGHTA; CDR2 reads FQGNSA. Germline trimming cut 5 bases from V and 1 base from J; bases unmatched to any gene: 7. The CDR3 DNA is TGTGCCAGCAGCCGGGGGAGCGGGGCCCAAGAGACCCAGTACTTC. It translates to CASSRGSGAQETQYF.

The rearrangement uses TRBV5-1 and TRBJ2-3, with D perhaps TRBD1 (5 bases). V was clipped by 0 bases and J by 5 bases, with 10 bases between them. This CDR3 contains 14 residues. CDR1 and CDR2 (germline): SGHRS, YFSETQ. The CDR3 DNA reads as TGCGCCAGCAGCTTGGAGGGGATCCGAGATACGCAGTATTTT. Protein: CASSLEGIRDTQYF.